Listed below are T cell receptor beta chains from one sample, sequenced in a study of shared clonotypes between healthy human individuals. Data came from immunoSEQ multiplex PCR; TCRdb stores just in-frame clones and leaves some out. This sample carries about 1.1 million clones, 77% of them seen once, and the ten largest clones take roughly 0.9%. Sequenced material: memory CD4+ T cells from PBMCs. All receptors derive from a man between 18 and 29 years old in good health. Some clones in this sample may be carry-over from other donors' samples. Each CDR3 is given with its conserved first and last residue. Fields, in order: V gene, clone size, J gene, D gene, CDR3 protein, CDR3 DNA. A D gene is named only where the DNA matches it firmly. The size field is filled for only some rows; it gives once, few, many or a size class.

TRBV5-5	NA	TRBJ2-2	NA	CASSFSGTGELFF	TGTGCCAGCAGCTTTTCCGGCACCGGGGAGCTGTTTTTT
TRBV5-8	NA	TRBJ2-7	TRBD2	CASSWSPGLSYEQYF	TGTGCCAGCAGCTGGAGTCCGGGACTATCCTACGAGCAGTACTTC
TRBV7-8	NA	TRBJ2-7	TRBD1	CASSSRWDSAYEQYF	TGTGCCAGCAGCTCGAGATGGGACAGCGCTTACGAGCAGTACTTC
TRBV15	once	TRBJ1-2	NA	CATSRDLSQRGGYTF	TGTGCCACCAGCAGAGATCTCTCTCAGAGGGGTGGCTACACCTTC
TRBV6-1	NA	TRBJ2-7	NA	CASSEMAGSSEQYF	TGTGCCAGCAGTGAAATGGCAGGGAGTTCCGAGCAGTACTTC
TRBV28	NA	TRBJ1-5	NA	CASSSPRGDTQPQHF	TGTGCCAGCAGTTCCCCGCGGGGGGATACTCAGCCCCAGCATTTT
TRBV5-1	NA	TRBJ2-2	NA	CASSAQGGVNTGELFF	TGCGCCAGCAGCGCCCAGGGTGGGGTAAACACCGGGGAGCTGTTTTTT
TRBV5-1	NA	TRBJ2-2	NA	CASRVQLTGELFF	TGCGCCAGCAGGGTCCAGCTCACCGGGGAGCTGTTTTTT
TRBV7-9	NA	TRBJ1-4	NA	CASSLGQGMLFF	TGTGCCAGCAGCTTAGGTCAGGGGATGCTGTTTTTT
TRBV5-1	NA	TRBJ2-3	NA	CASSLGPGQLTDTQYF	TGCGCCAGCAGCTTGGGGCCCGGACAGCTAACAGATACGCAGTATTTT
TRBV29-1	NA	TRBJ1-4	NA	CSVARQTNEKLFF	TGCAGCGTTGCACGCCAAACTAATGAAAAACTGTTTTTT
TRBV28	NA	TRBJ2-7	NA	CASSFGAYEQYF	TGTGCCAGCAGTTTCGGCGCCTACGAGCAGTACTTC
TRBV6-1	few	TRBJ1-6	NA	CASSEARGRNSPLHF	TGTGCCAGCAGTGAAGCGCGCGGGAGGAATTCACCCCTCCACTTT
TRBV5-1	NA	TRBJ2-3	TRBD2	CATTWGNSGSTDTQYF	TGCGCCACCACGTGGGGGAATAGCGGGAGCACAGATACGCAGTATTTT
TRBV4-1	NA	TRBJ2-5	NA	CASSRGRENQETQYF	TGCGCCAGCAGCAGGGGGAGGGAGAACCAAGAGACCCAGTACTTC
TRBV15	NA	TRBJ1-1	NA	CATSRGMEVTEAFF	TGTGCCACCAGCAGAGGAATGGAAGTCACTGAAGCTTTCTTT
TRBV4-1	NA	TRBJ1-5	NA	CASSQGWSNQPQHF	TGCGCCAGCAGCCAAGGTTGGAGCAATCAGCCCCAGCATTTT
TRBV28	many	TRBJ1-2	TRBD1	CASSYDRDYGYTF	TGTGCCAGCAGTTATGACAGGGACTATGGCTACACCTTC
TRBV11-3	NA	TRBJ2-2	NA	CASSHNMGQANTGELFF	TGTGCCAGCAGCCACAATATGGGACAAGCGAACACCGGGGAGCTGTTTTTT
TRBV5-1	NA	TRBJ2-7	TRBD1	CASSLVAGTAAYEQYF	TGCGCCAGCAGCTTGGTAGCCGGGACAGCGGCGTACGAGCAGTACTTC
TRBV18	NA	TRBJ2-5	NA	CASSPPPVTETQYF	TGTGCCAGCTCACCACCGCCGGTAACAGAGACCCAGTACTTC
TRBV7-3	once	TRBJ2-2	NA	CASSALPAGELFF	TGTGCCAGCAGCGCACTCCCAGCCGGGGAGCTGTTTTTT
TRBV6-1	NA	TRBJ1-5	NA	CASSDPRPGRNQPQHF	TGTGCCAGCAGTGACCCGAGACCGGGCCGTAATCAGCCCCAGCATTTT
TRBV7-2	NA	TRBJ1-5	NA	CASSPRWGPQHF	TGTGCCAGCAGCCCCCGGTGGGGGCCCCAGCATTTT
TRBV5-1	NA	TRBJ2-5	TRBD1	CASSLDALGGRETQYF	TGCGCCAGCAGCTTGGATGCTTTAGGGGGCAGGGAGACCCAGTACTTC
TRBV7-8	NA	TRBJ1-1	NA	CASSLQAGNTEAFF	TGTGCCAGCAGCTTACAGGCAGGGAACACTGAAGCTTTCTTT
TRBV21-1	NA	TRBJ2-7	NA	CASSGTGAYEQYF	TGTGCCAGCTCCGGGACAGGGGCCTACGAGCAGTACTTC
TRBV7-2	NA	TRBJ1-2	NA	CASSGSGTRGGNYGYTF	TGTGCCAGCAGCGGGAGTGGGACTAGGGGCGGGAACTATGGCTACACCTTC
TRBV9	NA	TRBJ1-3	NA	CASTGGNTIYF	TGTGCCAGTACTGGTGGAAACACCATATATTTT
TRBV15	NA	TRBJ1-2	NA	CATSRDPGRRPNYGYTF	TGTGCCACCAGCAGAGATCCGGGGCGAAGACCAAACTATGGCTACACCTTC
TRBV11-2	NA	TRBJ2-7	NA	CASSPAGSLYYEQYF	TGTGCCAGCAGCCCTGCGGGCAGCTTATACTACGAGCAGTACTTC
TRBV29-1	NA	TRBJ2-1	NA	CSVGSKRASWGYNEQFF	TGCAGCGTGGGATCTAAAAGGGCCTCATGGGGGTACAATGAGCAGTTCTTC
TRBV7-2	NA	TRBJ2-3	NA	CASSRDKSTDTQYF	TGTGCCAGCAGCCGGGACAAAAGCACAGATACGCAGTATTTT
TRBV5-1	NA	TRBJ1-1	TRBD1	CASSLGQMNTEAFF	TGCGCCAGCAGCCTGGGACAGATGAACACTGAAGCTTTCTTT
TRBV4-3	NA	TRBJ2-7	NA	CASSQEVAGEQYF	TGCGCCAGCAGCCAAGAGGTAGCCGGGGAGCAGTACTTC
TRBV5-4	NA	TRBJ2-2	TRBD2	CASSFGLAGGYGELFF	TGTGCCAGCAGCTTCGGACTAGCGGGAGGATACGGGGAGCTGTTTTTT
TRBV7-2	NA	TRBJ1-2	NA	CASSKGGPTNYGYTF	TGTGCCAGCAGCAAGGGGGGTCCTACTAACTATGGCTACACCTTC
TRBV6-1	NA	TRBJ1-4	NA	CASGAGEAEKLFF	TGTGCCAGCGGAGCAGGGGAAGCGGAAAAACTGTTTTTT
TRBV4-1	few	TRBJ1-4	NA	CASSQVGGDGEKLFF	TGCGCCAGCAGCCAAGTAGGCGGGGACGGTGAAAAACTGTTTTTT
TRBV30	NA	TRBJ1-4	NA	CAWSVFKGEKLFF	TGTGCCTGGAGTGTATTCAAGGGGGAAAAACTGTTTTTT
TRBV9	NA	TRBJ1-3	NA	CASSPGWAVSGNTIYF	TGTGCCAGCAGCCCAGGGTGGGCAGTCTCTGGAAACACCATATATTTT
TRBV7-9	NA	TRBJ2-2	NA	CASSPSRIGGNTGELFF	TGTGCCAGCAGCCCATCACGTATAGGGGGGAACACCGGGGAGCTGTTTTTT
TRBV10-3	few	TRBJ1-2	NA	CAITGGIRYTF	TGTGCCATCACAGGTGGAATCCGCTACACCTTC
TRBV29-1	few	TRBJ2-3	NA	CSVVSGYTDTQYF	TGCAGCGTTGTGAGCGGATATACGGATACGCAGTATTTT
TRBV11-1	few	TRBJ2-2	TRBD2	CASRSPGRDTGELFF	TGTGCCAGCAGGTCGCCTGGGAGGGACACCGGGGAGCTGTTTTTT
TRBV28	NA	TRBJ1-2	NA	CASSLWVNYGYTF	TGTGCCAGCAGCCTATGGGTTAACTATGGCTACACCTTC
TRBV2	NA	TRBJ2-1	TRBD1	CASTKGQGDSNEQFF	TGTGCCAGCACCAAGGGACAGGGGGACAGCAATGAGCAGTTCTTC
TRBV7-9	NA	TRBJ1-1	NA	CASSRGWGQNTEAFF	TGTGCCAGCAGCAGGGGCTGGGGCCAAAACACTGAAGCTTTCTTT
TRBV4-1	NA	TRBJ2-7	NA	CASSQDRGYGGLSYEQYF	TGCGCCAGCAGCCAAGATCGGGGGTACGGCGGCCTCTCCTACGAGCAGTACTTC
TRBV27	NA	TRBJ1-4	NA	CASISFGEKLFF	TGTGCCAGCATTTCATTTGGGGAAAAACTGTTTTTT
TRBV18	NA	TRBJ2-2	NA	CASSPFYSGGELFF	TGTGCCAGCTCACCGTTCTACTCCGGCGGGGAGCTGTTTTTT
TRBV9	NA	TRBJ2-3	NA	CASAGSYTDTQYF	TGTGCCAGCGCAGGGTCTTATACAGATACGCAGTATTTT
TRBV14	NA	TRBJ2-1	NA	CASSRRAAYNEQFF	TGTGCCAGCAGCCGAAGGGCAGCTTACAATGAGCAGTTCTTC
TRBV11-2	once	TRBJ2-5	NA	CASSFNGPQPYF	TGTGCCAGCAGCTTCAACGGGCCCCAGCCGTACTTC
TRBV19	NA	TRBJ1-1	NA	CASSIGFLSTEAFF	TGTGCCAGTAGTATAGGGTTCCTCTCCACTGAAGCTTTCTTT